The TCR beta chain under discussion was sequenced for a study of T cells after posttransplantation cyclophosphamide. Study outcomes and limitations: Tissue-infiltrating T cells from skin or gut overlapped little with blood T cells. Donor CD8+ memory clones often dominated recipient blood repertoires at later times. After PTCy, TRB diversity resembled that of CNI/methotrexate controls.

Assay used: immunoSEQ multiplex PCR; TCRdb lists only in-frame clones, some missing. Observed in the sample are approximately 18,000 clones, none of them singletons. Treatment was busulfan-fludarabine conditioning, a marrow graft, and cyclophosphamide on days +3 and +4. Per germline, CDR1 MNHEY and CDR2 SVGAGI. V dropped 8 bases and J dropped 11 bases, with 15 bases sitting between them. This CDR3 comprises 11 residues. The table lists this clone with a few counts. The antigen is unknown. The sequence derives from a female patient aged 30 to 45 who received an allogeneic stem cell transplant from a related donor, was CMV-positive, and had no GVHD. Some T cells may originate from the graft donor. The gene calls are TRBV6-5 and TRBJ2-5, with a weak D call TRBD1 (6 bases). This specimen consisted of PBMCs, obtained after allogeneic stem cell transplant with posttransplant cyclophosphamide. For the CDR3, the DNA is TGTGCCAGCCGCAGCCCAGGGGTGCAGTACTTC. Translating gives CASRSPGVQYF.